Sequencing of this TCR beta chain was carried out in a study of T cell responses to AZD1222 COVID-19 vaccine. Study details: Whether given at about 4 or about 12 weeks, second doses were pooled.

Study-wide points: It was only a handful of AZD1222 recipients who were seropositive at baseline. Sampling captured repertoires only after the peak T cell response. Donors in the cohort were predominantly white British and more often female, and clonal diversity was possibly underestimated.

Regarding this clone: Its matching antigen is unknown.

Trimming pared 6 bases from V and 4 bases from J, leaving 16 bases between. The CDR3 is made up of 15 amino acids. CDR1 is SEHNR and CDR2 is FQNEAQ in the germline V gene (reference sequence). Here immunoSEQ multiplex PCR was the method, and the copy in TCRdb shows in-frame clones only, minus some. This table holds 120,000 or so clones, approximately 86% found once. Material: peripheral blood, obtained on day 0 of AZD1222 vaccination. The rearrangement links TRBV7-9 to TRBJ1-5; D gene ambiguous. The TCR sequence derives from an adult in good health. The CDR3 bases are TGTGCCAGCAGTCTAGACGGAGTTCTTAATCAGCCCCAGCATTTT. Translated: CASSLDGVLNQPQHF.